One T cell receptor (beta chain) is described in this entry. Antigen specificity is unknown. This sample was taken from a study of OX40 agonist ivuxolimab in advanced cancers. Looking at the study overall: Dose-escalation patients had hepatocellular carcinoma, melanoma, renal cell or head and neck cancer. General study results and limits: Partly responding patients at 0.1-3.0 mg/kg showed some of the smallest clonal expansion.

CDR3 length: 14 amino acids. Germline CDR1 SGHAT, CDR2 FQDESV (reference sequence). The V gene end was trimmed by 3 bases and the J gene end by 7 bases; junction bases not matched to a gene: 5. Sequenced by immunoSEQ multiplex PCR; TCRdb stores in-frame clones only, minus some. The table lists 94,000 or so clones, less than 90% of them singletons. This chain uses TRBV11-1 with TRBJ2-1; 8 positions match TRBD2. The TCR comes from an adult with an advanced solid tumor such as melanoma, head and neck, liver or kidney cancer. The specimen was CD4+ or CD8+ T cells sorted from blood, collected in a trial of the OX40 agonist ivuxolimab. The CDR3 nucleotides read TGTGCCAGCAGCTTGGTAGCGGGGCCTAATGAGCAGTTCTTC. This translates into CASSLVAGPNEQFF.